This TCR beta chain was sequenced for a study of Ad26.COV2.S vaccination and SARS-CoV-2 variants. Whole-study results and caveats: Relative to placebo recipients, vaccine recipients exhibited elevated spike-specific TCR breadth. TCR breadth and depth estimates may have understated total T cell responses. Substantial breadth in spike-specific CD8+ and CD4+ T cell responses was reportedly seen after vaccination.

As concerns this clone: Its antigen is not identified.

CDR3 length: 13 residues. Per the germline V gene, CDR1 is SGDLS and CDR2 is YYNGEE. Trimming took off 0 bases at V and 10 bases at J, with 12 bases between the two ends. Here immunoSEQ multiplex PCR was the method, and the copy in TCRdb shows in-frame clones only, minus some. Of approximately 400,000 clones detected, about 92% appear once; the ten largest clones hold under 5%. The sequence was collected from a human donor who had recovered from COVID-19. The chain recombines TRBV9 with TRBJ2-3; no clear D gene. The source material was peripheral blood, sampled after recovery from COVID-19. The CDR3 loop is CASSVVIGQPQYF. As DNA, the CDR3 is TGTGCCAGCAGCGTAGTGATAGGTCAGCCGCAGTATTTT.